Listed below are T cell receptor beta chains from one sample, sequenced in a study of cytomegalovirus exposure and HLA in healthy donors. Using immunoSEQ multiplex PCR, the repertoire was profiled, and TCRdb retains in-frame clones only, with some absent. Of 150,000 or so clones in the sample, about 80% are singletons; the top ten hold 1.4%. The sequenced sample consisted of PBMCs. These receptors all stem from a man aged 25-45 years in good health and CMV-seropositive. Each CDR3 is given with its conserved first and last residue. D genes are given only for firm matches. Clone size is not always given. Where it is, it says once, few, many or a class for expanded clones.

v_call	clone_size	d_call	j_call	cdr3_length	cdr3_aa	cdr3_nt
TRBV11-2	once	TRBD2	TRBJ2-1	17	CASSSPQGGRAYNEQFF	TGTGCCAGCAGCTCCCCCCAGGGCGGGAGGGCCTACAATGAGCAGTTCTTC
TRBV11-3	NA	TRBD2	TRBJ2-7	14	CASSLTSGSHEQYF	TGTGCCAGCAGTTTGACTAGCGGGAGCCACGAGCAGTACTTC
TRBV6-1	NA	TRBD1	TRBJ2-7	14	CASSESGQGPEQYF	TGTGCCAGCAGTGAATCGGGACAGGGTCCCGAGCAGTACTTC
TRBV6-1	once	NA	TRBJ2-1	14	CASTDDFTYNEQFF	TGTGCCAGCACCGACGACTTTACCTACAATGAGCAGTTCTTC
TRBV9	NA	NA	TRBJ2-2	13	CASSVGGTGELFF	TGTGCCAGCAGCGTCGGAGGCACCGGGGAGCTGTTTTTT
TRBV6-1	few	TRBD1	TRBJ2-7	16	CASSEAGDRVSYEQYF	TGTGCCAGCAGTGAAGCCGGTGACAGGGTCTCCTACGAGCAGTACTTC
TRBV9	NA	TRBD2	TRBJ2-1	18	CASSVETSGGAAYNEQFF	TGTGCCAGCAGCGTAGAGACTAGCGGGGGGGCGGCCTACAATGAGCAGTTCTTC
TRBV18	NA	TRBD1	TRBJ1-4	13	CASSPLEGAELFF	TGTGCCAGCTCACCACTAGAGGGGGCGGAACTGTTTTTT
TRBV2	NA	TRBD2	TRBJ2-7	13	CATASGASYEQYF	TGTGCCACCGCTAGCGGAGCCTCCTACGAGCAGTACTTC
TRBV30	NA	NA	TRBJ2-7	15	CAWSYYRGPGGKQYF	TGTGCCTGGAGCTACTACAGGGGCCCCGGGGGAAAGCAGTACTTC
TRBV9	once	TRBD1	TRBJ2-2	16	CASSGDRVRNTGELFF	TGTGCCAGCAGCGGCGACAGGGTGAGGAACACCGGGGAGCTGTTTTTT
TRBV28	NA	TRBD1	TRBJ1-1	13	CASSLSGGSEAFF	TGTGCCAGCAGTTTATCAGGGGGGTCTGAAGCTTTCTTT
TRBV11-2	NA	NA	TRBJ1-5	15	CASSLGGDSNQPQHF	TGTGCCAGCAGCTTAGGCGGGGATAGCAATCAGCCCCAGCATTTT
TRBV29-1	NA	NA	TRBJ2-4	14	CSVGGDSGKNIQYF	TGCAGCGTTGGGGGGGACTCGGGTAAAAACATTCAGTACTTC
TRBV7-9	once	TRBD1	TRBJ1-2	16	CSSSFDRTGGNYGYTF	TGTTCCAGCAGCTTTGACCGGACAGGGGGCAACTATGGCTACACCTTC
TRBV28	NA	NA	TRBJ1-3	15	CASSIGAQVENTIYF	TGTGCCAGCAGCATTGGGGCCCAGGTAGAAAACACCATATATTTT
TRBV7-6	NA	NA	TRBJ1-5	15	CASSPEQGGNQPQHF	TGTGCCAGCAGCCCAGAACAGGGAGGCAATCAGCCCCAGCATTTT
TRBV28	NA	TRBD2	TRBJ2-1	14	CASSFTSGRDEQFF	TGTGCCAGCAGTTTTACTAGCGGGAGGGATGAGCAGTTCTTC
TRBV25-1	NA	TRBD2	TRBJ2-1	15	CASSPSGRSYNEQFF	TGTGCCAGCAGTCCTAGCGGCCGCTCCTACAATGAGCAGTTCTTC
TRBV6-5	NA	NA	TRBJ2-7	13	CASSYSTGIEQYF	TGTGCCAGCAGTTACTCGACAGGTATAGAGCAGTACTTC
TRBV19	NA	NA	TRBJ1-2	14	CASSPGGVIYGYTF	TGTGCCAGTAGTCCGGGGGGGGTAATCTATGGCTACACCTTC
TRBV9	NA	NA	TRBJ2-5	15	CASSVEDSIQETQYF	TGTGCCAGCAGCGTAGAGGACTCTATCCAAGAGACCCAGTACTTC
TRBV19	NA	NA	TRBJ1-2	13	CASSIWQRFGYTF	TGTGCCAGTAGTATATGGCAGAGGTTTGGCTACACCTTC
TRBV19	NA	TRBD1	TRBJ2-7	13	CASSMWDSYEQYF	TGTGCCAGTAGTATGTGGGACAGCTACGAGCAGTACTTC
TRBV28	NA	TRBD2	TRBJ2-1	15	CASSLLAGVVNEQFF	TGTGCCAGCAGTTTGCTAGCGGGAGTTGTCAATGAGCAGTTCTTC
TRBV5-4	NA	NA	TRBJ1-1	14	CASSVGLLNTEAFF	TGTGCCAGCAGCGTAGGACTTTTGAACACTGAAGCTTTCTTT
TRBV10-3	NA	NA	TRBJ1-5	15	CAISESQVSNQPQHF	TGTGCCATCAGTGAGTCACAGGTTAGCAATCAGCCCCAGCATTTT
TRBV10-3	NA	NA	TRBJ2-3	14	CAISESDTTDTQYF	TGTGCCATCAGTGAGTCTGACACCACAGATACGCAGTATTTT
TRBV7-9	NA	NA	TRBJ2-3	12	CSSSQVADTQYF	TGTTCCAGCAGCCAGGTTGCGGATACGCAGTATTTT
TRBV2	NA	TRBD1	TRBJ2-5	16	CASSETGQGWQETQYF	TGTGCCAGCAGTGAAACGGGACAGGGGTGGCAAGAGACCCAGTACTTC
TRBV27	NA	NA	TRBJ1-6	14	CASSLWRDNSPLHF	TGTGCCAGCAGTTTATGGCGGGATAATTCACCCCTCCACTTT
TRBV21-1	NA	NA	TRBJ2-7	15	CASSRVVAGSYEQYF	TGTGCCAGCAGCCGTGTGGTAGCGGGCTCCTACGAGCAGTACTTC
TRBV11-1	NA	NA	TRBJ2-3	13	CASSGLRTDTQYF	TGTGCCAGCTCGGGACTCCGGACAGATACGCAGTATTTT
TRBV6-1	NA	TRBD1	TRBJ1-2	14	CASSEETGGLGYTF	TGTGCCAGCAGTGAAGAGACAGGGGGCCTGGGCTACACCTTC
TRBV5-6	NA	TRBD2	TRBJ2-5	14	CASSLWGGRETQYF	TGTGCCAGCAGCTTGTGGGGAGGGAGGGAGACCCAGTACTTC
TRBV15	few	NA	TRBJ2-7	14	CATSRGRQHYEQYF	TGTGCCACCAGCAGAGGGAGGCAGCACTACGAGCAGTACTTC
TRBV6-5	NA	NA	TRBJ2-7	14	CASGLEGLGSEQYF	TGTGCCAGCGGGCTTGAGGGGCTCGGGAGCGAGCAGTACTTC
TRBV28	NA	TRBD2	TRBJ2-4	17	CASSRPGLREGKNIQYF	TGTGCCAGCAGTCGACCGGGGCTGCGGGAGGGAAAAAACATTCAGTACTTC
TRBV19	NA	TRBD1	TRBJ2-5	14	CASRGTGTGETQYF	TGTGCCAGTAGAGGGACAGGGACTGGAGAGACCCAGTACTTC
TRBV19	NA	NA	TRBJ2-7	14	CASSITRDLSEQYF	TGTGCCAGTAGTATAACAAGGGACTTAAGCGAGCAGTACTTC
TRBV27	NA	TRBD2	TRBJ2-7	15	CASSLGLAGTGRQYF	TGTGCCAGCAGTTTGGGACTAGCGGGAACGGGGAGGCAGTACTTC
TRBV6-5	NA	TRBD2	TRBJ2-7	15	CASSPPGTTFYEQYF	TGTGCCAGCAGCCCCCCAGGGACTACCTTCTACGAGCAGTACTTC
TRBV6-5	NA	NA	TRBJ1-6	13	CASSYGTRSPLHF	TGTGCCAGCAGTTACGGCACTAGGTCACCCCTCCACTTT
TRBV6-6	once	NA	TRBJ1-1	15	CASSYSLGDTGRAFF	TGTGCCAGCAGTTACTCGTTAGGGGACACCGGAAGAGCTTTCTTT
TRBV11-2	NA	TRBD2	TRBJ2-5	17	CASSLTPEGLPQETQYF	TGTGCCAGCAGCCTAACCCCCGAGGGACTACCACAAGAGACCCAGTACTTC
TRBV5-1	NA	NA	TRBJ2-7	15	CASSSIGASTYVQYF	TGCGCCAGCAGCTCGATTGGGGCCAGTACCTACGTGCAGTACTTC
TRBV28	NA	NA	TRBJ1-1	13	CASIGRGNTEAFF	TGTGCCAGCATAGGCCGCGGGAACACTGAAGCTTTCTTT
TRBV29-1	NA	TRBD2	TRBJ2-1	13	CSGGLAGYNEQFF	TGCAGCGGCGGACTAGCGGGATACAATGAGCAGTTCTTC
TRBV7-9	NA	TRBD1	TRBJ2-5	14	CASSSTGGSETQYF	TGTGCCAGCAGCTCGACAGGGGGCTCGGAGACCCAGTACTTC
TRBV30	NA	NA	TRBJ1-1	13	CAWAGTSGTEAFF	TGTGCCTGGGCGGGAACTAGCGGGACTGAAGCTTTCTTT
TRBV10-1	NA	TRBD1	TRBJ1-1	13	CASSLDRVSEAFF	TGCGCCAGCAGCTTGGACAGGGTCTCTGAAGCTTTCTTT